The next 10 T cell receptor beta chains were all read from a single sample in a study of CD8 T cells in ankylosing spondylitis. TCRdb reanalysed the 5' RACE reads using MiXCR and keeps one entry per CDR3 protein. The table has around 150,000 distinct CDR3 sequences, about 18% seen once. The sample comprised blood, either unsorted or a sorted T cell fraction (not recorded which). The receptors originated from a male donor with ankylosing spondylitis or in good health (not recorded which).

This clonotype occurred many times. The chain recombines TRBV5-1 with TRBJ1-1; possibly TRBD1 for D (6 bases). The CDR3 runs 13 residues. Trimming cost V 5 bases and J 1 base, with 9 bases left between them. Germline assignment: CDR1 SGHRS and CDR2 YFSETQ. For the CDR3, the DNA is TGCGCCAGCAGGCAACAGGGGAACACTGAAGCTTTCTTT. Its translation: CASRQQGNTEAFF.

This clonotype was detected a few times. The chain couples TRBV30 to TRBJ2-1, with 8 nucleotides matching TRBD1. The V gene end was trimmed by 6 bases and the J gene end by 8 bases; junction bases not matched to a gene: 9. Germline CDR1 and CDR2: GTSNPN and SVGIG (reference sequence). The CDR3 extends over 13 amino acids. For the CDR3, the DNA is TGTGCCTGCTCTTTAGGCAGGGGGCATGAGCAGTTCTTC. Protein: CACSLGRGHEQFF.

This clonotype was seen a handful of times. V and J are TRBV20-1 and TRBJ2-5; perhaps D is TRBD1 or TRBD2 (5 bases each). Deletions cut 0 bases from V and 0 bases from J, with 11 bases between. The CDR3 totals 15 residues. Germline V gene data show CDR1 as DFQATT and CDR2 as SNEGSKA (reference sequence). CDR3 in DNA: TGCAGTGCTAGAGATAGGTGGGGGTACCAAGAGACCCAGTACTTC. Protein product: CSARDRWGYQETQYF.

The gene calls are TRBV6-5 and TRBJ2-7, with D perhaps matching TRBD1 (5 bases). This CDR3 is 15 amino acids long. Per germline, CDR1 MNHEY and CDR2 SVGAGI. V gave up 2 bases and J gave up 5 bases, with 16 bases separating them. The CDR3 reads CASSYGTRARDEQYF. CDR3 in DNA: TGTGCCAGCAGTTACGGTACCAGGGCTCGCGACGAGCAGTACTTC.

The chain links TRBV27 to TRBJ2-7; 15 bases agree with TRBD2. V shed 4 bases, J shed 0 bases, and the junction held 7 bases outside the gene matches. Germline assignment: CDR1 MNHEY and CDR2 SMNVEV (reference sequence). This CDR3 is 18 amino acids long. Written as DNA, the CDR3 is TGTGCCAGCAGTTCAGGGACTAGCGGGAGGACTAGCTCCTACGAGCAGTACTTC. This encodes CASSSGTSGRTSSYEQYF.

This clonotype was seen once. A much larger clone differs by one base, so this may be a read error. The chain recombines TRBV9 with TRBJ1-3; TRBD1 might be the D (6 bases). There are 16 residues in the CDR3. Per the germline V gene, CDR1 is SGDLS and CDR2 is YYNGEE. CDR3 in amino acids: CDSSVDSGGTGNTIYF. CDR3 coding DNA: TGTGACAGCAGCGTAGACAGCGGGGGCACTGGAAACACCATATATTTT.

There are many counts of this clonotype. The J gene is TRBJ2-1, the V gene TRBV7-6; no reliable D call. V lost 8 bases to trimming and J lost 8 bases, with 7 bases between them. Germline V gives CDR1 SGHVS, CDR2 FNYEAQ. The CDR3 runs to 10 residues. CDR3 region: CASGGDEQFF. The CDR3 DNA reads as TGTGCCAGCGGCGGCGATGAGCAGTTCTTC. Full variable domain (outside the CDR3, taken from reference TRBV7-6 and TRBJ2-1): GAGVSQSPRYKVTKRGQDVALRCDPISGHVSLYWYRQALGQGPEFLTYFNYEAQQDKSGLPNDRFSAERPEGSISTLTIQRTEQRDSAMYRCASGGDEQFFGPGTRLTVL.

Points on this clonotype: A much more abundant neighbour one base away suggests this may be a read error. The V call is TRBV29-1, the J call TRBJ2-2; weak D call: TRBD1 (5 bases). Per the germline V gene, CDR1 is SQVTM and CDR2 is ANQGSEA. This CDR3 spans 15 amino acids. Trimming pared 1 base from V and 5 bases from J, leaving 14 bases between. The CDR3 spells CSVEGFREMTGELFF. Written as DNA, the CDR3 is TGCAGCGTTGAAGGGTTCAGGGAAATGACCGGGGAGCTGTTTTTT.

Ten or more counts support this clonotype. The rearrangement uses TRBV19 and TRBJ1-4; D is unresolved. In germline, CDR1 is LNHDA, CDR2 SQIVND (reference sequence). There are 16 residues in the CDR3. Trimming cost V 6 bases and J 5 bases, with 19 bases left between them. CDR3 amino acids: CASSRSGPLPNEKLFF. CDR3 in DNA: TGTGCCAGTAGCCGAAGTGGCCCTCTACCAAATGAAAAACTGTTTTTT.

This clonotype was seen only a few times. V gene TRBV20-1 combines with J gene TRBJ1-5; 9 nucleotides agree with TRBD1. This CDR3 is built from 15 residues. Germline lookup yields CDR1 DFQATT and CDR2 SNEGSKA (reference sequence). J gave up 4 bases and V 0 bases, and 4 bases lay outside the gene matches. CDR3 residues: CSARDLTGGNQPQHF. The CDR3 DNA reads as TGCAGTGCTAGAGATCTGACAGGGGGAAATCAGCCCCAGCATTTT.